These 19 T cell receptor beta chains share one sample of origin, sequenced in a study of shared clonotypes between healthy human individuals. Sequencing was performed with immunoSEQ multiplex PCR; in TCRdb, only in-frame clones are kept and a portion is missing. The data contain hundreds of thousands of clones, roughly 98% of them singletons. It was CD45RO-negative cells, positively selected for CCR7, that made up naive CD8 cells, with terminally differentiated effector memory CD45RA+ cells excluded. Sequenced sample: naive CD8+ T cells sorted from blood. Every receptor here comes from a man under 40 in good health.

The V and J genes are TRBV2 and TRBJ1-1; the match to TRBD1 covers 8 bases. The ends lost 8 bases at V and 1 base at J; junction bases unmatched: 12. This CDR3 contains 16 residues. The germline gives CDR1 SNHLY, CDR2 FYNNEI. In nucleotides, the CDR3 is TGTGCCAGCCGATTGTCCGACAGGGGAGGGAACACTGAAGCTTTCTTT. This codes for CASRLSDRGGNTEAFF.

The chain carries TRBV27 and TRBJ2-3, with 9 nucleotides matching TRBD2. The V and J ends lost 5 bases and 4 bases, in that order; junction bases with no gene match: 10. CDR3 length: 16 amino acids. Germline CDR1 reads MNHEY; CDR2 reads SMNVEV (reference sequence). The CDR3 DNA reads TGTGCCAGCAGTCCCAGAAGCGGGAGGTTCGCAGATACGCAGTATTTT. Encoded protein: CASSPRSGRFADTQYF.

This clone was counted a single time. The chain links TRBV27 to TRBJ1-5; D not certain. CDR3 size: 15 residues. The V gene lost 2 bases and the J gene lost 2 bases, with 10 bases spanning the gap. Germline loops: CDR1 MNHEY, CDR2 SMNVEV (reference sequence). The CDR3 loop is CASSLVALGNQPQHF. The CDR3 nucleotides read TGTGCCAGCAGTTTAGTGGCGTTGGGCAATCAGCCCCAGCATTTT.

This chain uses TRBV2 with TRBJ2-7; weak D call: TRBD2 (7 bases). The germline V gene has CDR1 SNHLY and CDR2 FYNNEI. This CDR3 is 15 amino acids long. Trimming removed 3 bases at V and 3 bases at J, with 15 bases between. CDR3 amino acids: CASSDRGASVYEQYF. The CDR3 DNA reads TGTGCCAGCAGTGATCGGGGGGCGTCGGTCTACGAGCAGTACTTC.

This rearrangement joins TRBV19 to TRBJ2-1; TRBD2 matches 8 bases. This CDR3 is built from 14 residues. Per germline, CDR1 LNHDA and CDR2 SQIVND (reference sequence). V dropped 6 bases and J dropped 7; count of bases not matched to a gene: 8. The CDR3 here is CASSPWGLENEQFF. The CDR3 bases are TGTGCCAGTAGCCCCTGGGGACTAGAGAATGAGCAGTTCTTC.

The chain carries TRBV28 and TRBJ2-7; D is perhaps TRBD1 or TRBD2 (5 bases each). The V end lost 9 bases, the J end lost 0 bases, and 9 bases lay between the germline ends. The CDR3 has 12 residues. Germline V gene lookup returns CDR1 MDHEN and CDR2 SYDVKM. The CDR3 region is CASGDDSYEQYF. As DNA, the CDR3 is TGTGCCAGTGGGGACGACTCCTACGAGCAGTACTTC.

Remarks on this clone: Different DNA sequences within this sample yield the same CDR3. The rearrangement joins TRBV27 to TRBJ2-7; D is ambiguous. CDR3 length: 11 residues. CDR1 is MNHEY, CDR2 SMNVEV, per germline (reference sequence). The V gene lost 2 bases and the J gene lost 6 bases, with 5 bases spanning the gap. The DNA of the CDR3 is TGTGCCAGCAGTTTAAAGGGCGAGCAGTACTTC. It yields the protein CASSLKGEQYF.

The J gene is TRBJ2-7, the V gene TRBV5-4; 7 bases line up with TRBD1. The germline V gene has CDR1 SGHNT and CDR2 YYREEE (reference sequence). This CDR3 region has 16 residues. Germline trimming cut 0 bases from V and 2 bases from J; bases unmatched to any gene: 8. CDR3: CASSLVPGTETYEQYF. CDR3 coding DNA: TGTGCCAGCAGCTTGGTCCCCGGGACAGAGACCTACGAGCAGTACTTC.

The CDR3 spells CAIKDSGKGATDTQYF. The CDR3 coding sequence is TGTGCCATCAAAGATTCGGGAAAAGGGGCCACAGATACGCAGTATTTT. The rearrangement links TRBV10-3 to TRBJ2-3; D could derive from TRBD1 or TRBD2 (5 bases each). The CDR3 is 16 residues long. Germline V gives CDR1 ENHRY, CDR2 SYGVKD. V shed 7 bases and J shed 2 bases, with 19 bases lying between them.

This clone was seen once. The rearrangement uses TRBV29-1 and TRBJ2-3; the D call may be TRBD1 or TRBD2 (5 bases each). Germline assignment: CDR1 SQVTM and CDR2 ANQGSEA. Between the trimmed V and J ends, which lost 3 bases and 11 bases, there was a span of 12 bases. CDR3 length equals 11 residues. The CDR3 here is CSVEVGDGQYF. The CDR3 DNA sequence: TGCAGCGTTGAGGTGGGGGACGGGCAGTATTTT.

The V gene is TRBV27, the J gene TRBJ2-3; D tentatively fits TRBD1 or TRBD2 (6 bases each). The CDR3 is 16 residues long. Per the germline V gene, CDR1 is MNHEY and CDR2 is SMNVEV (reference sequence). Trimming took off 6 bases at V and 10 bases at J, with 26 bases between the two ends. This CDR3 is CASSPPPRVVGGAQYF. CDR3 nucleotide sequence: TGTGCCAGCAGCCCTCCTCCCAGGGTCGTGGGGGGCGCGCAGTATTTT.

V usage is TRBV5-6 and J usage is TRBJ1-1; D is perhaps TRBD1 (6 bases). V was cut by 7 bases and J by 3 bases, with 19 bases left in between. The CDR3 sequence is 15 residues long. Germline loops: CDR1 SGHDT, CDR2 YYEEEE. The CDR3 DNA reads TGTGCCAGCCATTCCCCGGAGGGGGGGGACACTGAAGCTTTCTTT. Its translation: CASHSPEGGDTEAFF.

The V and J genes are TRBV27 and TRBJ1-3, with 9 bases aligning to TRBD1. Germline assignment: CDR1 MNHEY and CDR2 SMNVEV (reference sequence). The CDR3 loop spans 15 amino acids. Trimming took 2 bases from V and 4 from J; bases not matched to a gene: 3. The CDR3 sequence: CASSLTGGIGNTIYF. For the CDR3, the DNA is TGTGCCAGCAGTTTAACAGGGGGCATCGGAAACACCATATATTTT.

CDR3 DNA sequence: TGTGCCAGCAGGAACAGGACAGGGAATCAGCCCCAGCATTTT. Its protein product is CASRNRTGNQPQHF. The chain recombines TRBV21-1 with TRBJ1-5; the table names TRBD1, a call not compared with the DNA. TRBV21-1 constitutes a pseudogene. The CDR3 loop spans 14 amino acids.

Note on this clone: The sample holds other DNA sequences that translate to the same CDR3. V and J are TRBV9 and TRBJ2-2; weak D call: TRBD2 (5 bases). Trimming pared 0 bases from V and 2 bases from J, leaving 8 bases between. This CDR3 region has 15 residues. Germline assignment: CDR1 SGDLS and CDR2 YYNGEE. CDR3 sequence: CASSVAEGNTGELFF. In nucleotides, the CDR3 is TGTGCCAGCAGCGTAGCTGAGGGCAACACCGGGGAGCTGTTTTTT.

This clone was recorded once. The chain carries TRBV9 and TRBJ2-7; 11 nucleotides line up with TRBD1. Trimming took 4 bases from V and 3 from J; bases not matched to a gene: 6. This CDR3 has 15 residues. Germline CDR1 reads SGDLS; CDR2 reads YYNGEE. The CDR3 here is CASSHSGTGGYEQYF. CDR3 coding DNA: TGTGCCAGCAGCCACTCCGGGACAGGGGGCTACGAGCAGTACTTC.

The chain recombines TRBV19 with TRBJ2-7; 10 bases map to TRBD1. V was pared by 5 bases and J by 6 bases, with 7 bases of the junction left unmatched. Looked up from germline, CDR1 is LNHDA and CDR2 is SQIVND (reference sequence). The CDR3 length is 14 residues. The CDR3 loop reads CASSPWDRGSEQYF. CDR3 coding DNA: TGTGCCAGTAGTCCCTGGGACAGGGGAAGCGAGCAGTACTTC.

The V and J genes are TRBV4-1 and TRBJ2-2; D perhaps matches TRBD1 (5 bases). The CDR3 totals 15 residues. V lost 1 base and J 4 bases, leaving 10 bases between the germline ends. Germline V gene sequence: CDR1 MGHRA, CDR2 YSYEKL. DNA of the CDR3: TGCGCCAGCAGCCAAGTAGGGGATGGCACCGGGGAGCTGTTTTTT. Protein sequence: CASSQVGDGTGELFF.

This chain connects TRBV28 to TRBJ2-7; either TRBD1 or TRBD2 may fit D (6 bases each). The V end lost 9 bases, the J end lost 0 bases, and 15 bases lay between the germline ends. The CDR3 covers 14 residues. The germline V gene encodes CDR1 MDHEN and CDR2 SYDVKM. The CDR3 loop is CASSPPGASYEQYF. The CDR3 nucleotides are TGTGCCAGTTCTCCCCCGGGGGCCTCCTACGAGCAGTACTTC.